The rows below give T cell receptor beta chains drawn from one sample of a study of cytomegalovirus exposure and HLA in healthy donors. Using immunoSEQ multiplex PCR, the repertoire was profiled, and TCRdb retains in-frame clones only, with some absent. The data show 170,000 or so clones, 75% to 85% seen once. Source material: PBMCs. The receptors derive from a boy under 18 in good health and CMV-seronegative. Each CDR3 is given with its conserved first and last residue. The order of the fields is clone size, V gene, D gene, J gene, CDR3 protein. A D gene is named only where the DNA matches it firmly. Clone sizes are given selectively: once, few, many, or a class where the clone is expanded.

clone size: -; V gene: TRBV29-1; D gene: TRBD1; J gene: TRBJ1-2; CDR3 protein: CSVEGDRAYGYTF
clone size: -; V gene: TRBV9; D gene: TRBD1; J gene: TRBJ2-3; CDR3 protein: CASSVSGQGVPDTQYF
clone size: -; V gene: TRBV9; D gene: TRBD1; J gene: TRBJ2-5; CDR3 protein: CASSEGRTGKGETQYF
clone size: -; V gene: TRBV6-6; D gene: -; J gene: TRBJ2-3; CDR3 protein: CASSYLRDTQYF
clone size: -; V gene: TRBV27; D gene: -; J gene: TRBJ1-6; CDR3 protein: CASSLGQGHGSPLHF
clone size: -; V gene: TRBV7-8; D gene: -; J gene: TRBJ1-5; CDR3 protein: CASSLVVQAPGNQPQHF
clone size: once; V gene: TRBV6-6; D gene: TRBD1; J gene: TRBJ2-7; CDR3 protein: CASSRHGQGRYEQYF
clone size: -; V gene: TRBV7-9; D gene: TRBD1; J gene: TRBJ1-4; CDR3 protein: CASSWTGSTNEKLFF
clone size: -; V gene: TRBV2; D gene: -; J gene: TRBJ1-1; CDR3 protein: CASRWAQMNTEAFF
clone size: -; V gene: TRBV11-3; D gene: -; J gene: TRBJ2-5; CDR3 protein: CASSLGAGGRETQYF
clone size: -; V gene: TRBV5-4; D gene: TRBD2; J gene: TRBJ2-1; CDR3 protein: CASSYSGGGNEQFF
clone size: few; V gene: TRBV11-2; D gene: -; J gene: TRBJ1-4; CDR3 protein: CASSLSGLGGTNEKLFF
clone size: -; V gene: TRBV28; D gene: TRBD1; J gene: TRBJ1-5; CDR3 protein: CASSSDRGQGNQPQHF
clone size: few; V gene: TRBV6-4; D gene: TRBD2; J gene: TRBJ2-1; CDR3 protein: CASSADPGTSDEQFF
clone size: once; V gene: TRBV2; D gene: -; J gene: TRBJ2-7; CDR3 protein: CASRPEQAYEQYF
clone size: -; V gene: TRBV7-7; D gene: TRBD2; J gene: TRBJ2-1; CDR3 protein: CASSPGLAGGRRYNEQFF